Each of the 9 T cell receptor beta chains below was sequenced from the same sample in a study of blood T cell repertoires in COVID-19. The method was immunoSEQ multiplex PCR; TCRdb's version includes in-frame clones alone and lacks a portion of them. The top ten hold over 2.5% of the sample, which has 400,000 or so clones, around 87% seen once. The sequencing input was peripheral blood. Receptor source: a human donor in a cohort sampled during active COVID-19.

The V and J genes are TRBV6-5 and TRBJ1-1; D possibly corresponds to TRBD1 (5 bases). Germline CDR1 and CDR2: MNHEY and SVGAGI. The CDR3 consists of 14 residues. Trimming cost V 7 bases and J 6 bases, with 18 bases left between them. CDR3 bases: TGTGCCAGCAAAATTCGCGGGACCGACTCTGAAGCTTTCTTT. Translation gives CASKIRGTDSEAFF.

The J gene is TRBJ2-4, the V gene TRBV9; possibly TRBD1 for D (6 bases). The germline V gene has CDR1 SGDLS and CDR2 YYNGEE. The germline V and J ends were trimmed by 0 bases and 2 bases, with 9 bases remaining between them. There are 15 residues in the CDR3. CDR3 amino acids: CASSVGGHPKNIQYF. CDR3 DNA: TGTGCCAGCAGCGTAGGGGGACACCCCAAAAACATTCAGTACTTC.

The chain is built from TRBV27 and TRBJ1-2; no clear D gene. This CDR3 has 15 residues. The V and J ends lost 6 bases and 4 bases respectively, with 18 bases between them. CDR1 is MNHEY and CDR2 is SMNVEV in the germline V gene (reference sequence). The CDR3 coding sequence is TGTGCCAGCAGAGTTTCCCCGGGTCACGGCTATGGCTACACCTTC. Amino acid sequence: CASRVSPGHGYGYTF.

The chain carries TRBV18 and TRBJ1-2, with D uncertain. V lost 3 bases, J lost 5 bases, and 19 bases lay in between. Germline V lookup: CDR1 KGHSH, CDR2 LQKENI. The CDR3 contains 16 residues. This CDR3 is CASSPVPDNIQYGYTF. The CDR3 DNA reads as TGTGCCAGCTCACCCGTCCCTGACAACATCCAGTATGGCTACACCTTC.

The gene calls are TRBV18 and TRBJ1-1, with 7 bases aligning to TRBD1. Per germline, CDR1 KGHSH and CDR2 LQKENI. Trimming cost V 1 base and J 3 bases; bases outside gene matches: 8. The CDR3 contains 16 residues. The CDR3 spells CASSPLLPGGYTEAFF. The DNA of the CDR3 is TGTGCCAGCTCACCACTCTTGCCAGGGGGGTACACTGAAGCTTTCTTT.

This clone was observed once. DNA of the CDR3: TGTGCCAGCAGCCAGCGGACAGGACGAGATCAGCCCCAGCATTTT. Translated: CASSQRTGRDQPQHF. This chain connects TRBV5-5 to TRBJ1-5, with 7 bases fitting TRBD1. In germline, CDR1 is SGHKS, CDR2 YYEKEE (reference sequence). The CDR3 extends over 15 amino acids. With 4 bases clipped from V and 5 bases from J, the junction kept 9 bases outside the gene matches.

The chain joins TRBV7-2 to TRBJ1-1; D is unresolved. The CDR3 runs 14 residues. V lost 0 bases and J lost 0, with 5 bases in between. Germline V gene data show CDR1 as SGHTA and CDR2 as FQGNSA. CDR3 amino acids: CASSLAAMNTEAFF. The CDR3 nucleotides are TGTGCCAGCAGCTTAGCGGCCATGAACACTGAAGCTTTCTTT. The whole variable domain, filled in from reference TRBV7-2 and TRBJ1-1, reads GAGVSQSPSNKVTEKGKDVELRCDPISGHTALYWYRQSLGQGLEFLIYFQGNSAPDKSGLPSDRFSAERTGGSVSTLTIQRTQQEDSAVYLCASSLAAMNTEAFFGQGTRLTVV.

The chain has TRBV7-6 and TRBJ2-5, with 8 bases fitting TRBD2. With 3 bases clipped from V and 5 bases from J, the junction kept 11 bases outside the gene matches. CDR3 length equals 16 residues. Germline V gene lookup returns CDR1 SGHVS and CDR2 FNYEAQ. CDR3 protein: CASSFDGGRPGETQYF. CDR3 DNA sequence: TGTGCCAGCAGCTTCGACGGCGGGAGGCCGGGGGAGACCCAGTACTTC.

This chain links TRBV3-1 (or the pseudogene TRBV3-2) with TRBJ2-1; 10 bases agree with TRBD2. Trimming at V came to 7 bases and at J to 8 bases, leaving 8 bases not matched to a gene. The germline V gene encodes CDR1 LGHDT and CDR2 YNNKEL (reference sequence). The CDR3 has 14 residues. This CDR3 reads CASTRLAGPYEQFF. DNA for the CDR3: TGTGCCAGCACCAGACTAGCGGGTCCTTATGAGCAGTTCTTC.